This TCR beta chain comes out of a study of control samples from healthy donors and cancer patients. TCRdb keeps only in-frame clones here, not all; method: immunoSEQ multiplex PCR. Among over 200,000 clones, roughly 82% were seen once, and the ten largest hold 13%. CDR3 length equals 14 residues. V was shortened by 0 bases and J by 10 bases, with 13 bases between the two germline ends. Germline V gene data show CDR1 as LNHNV and CDR2 as YYDKDF (reference sequence). V and J are TRBV15 and TRBJ2-1; D unclear. Specimen: PBMCs. The TCR sequence derives from an older woman with lung cancer. In nucleotides, the CDR3 is TGTGCCACCAGCAGAGACCCCTCCATTAAGGAGCAGTTCTTC. It is translated as CATSRDPSIKEQFF.